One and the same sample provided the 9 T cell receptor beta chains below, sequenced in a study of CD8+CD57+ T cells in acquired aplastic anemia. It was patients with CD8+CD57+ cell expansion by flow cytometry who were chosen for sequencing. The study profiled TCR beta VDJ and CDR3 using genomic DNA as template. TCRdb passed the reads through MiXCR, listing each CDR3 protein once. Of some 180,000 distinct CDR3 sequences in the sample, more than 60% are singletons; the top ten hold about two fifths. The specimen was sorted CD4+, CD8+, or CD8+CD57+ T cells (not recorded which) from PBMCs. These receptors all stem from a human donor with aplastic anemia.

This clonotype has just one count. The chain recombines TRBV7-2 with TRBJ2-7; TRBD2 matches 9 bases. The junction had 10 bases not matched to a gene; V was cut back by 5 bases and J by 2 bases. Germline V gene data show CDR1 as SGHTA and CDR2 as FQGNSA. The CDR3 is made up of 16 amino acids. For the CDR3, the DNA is TGTGCCAGCAGCCAACCGGCGGGGGGGGCAACCTACGAGCAGTACTTC. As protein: CASSQPAGGATYEQYF.

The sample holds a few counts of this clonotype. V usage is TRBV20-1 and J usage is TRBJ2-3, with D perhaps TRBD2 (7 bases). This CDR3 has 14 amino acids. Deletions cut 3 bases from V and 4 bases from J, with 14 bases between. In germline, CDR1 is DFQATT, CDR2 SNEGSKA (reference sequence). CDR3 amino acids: CSARKAGAADTQYF. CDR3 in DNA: TGCAGTGCTAGGAAGGCGGGGGCGGCAGATACGCAGTATTTT.

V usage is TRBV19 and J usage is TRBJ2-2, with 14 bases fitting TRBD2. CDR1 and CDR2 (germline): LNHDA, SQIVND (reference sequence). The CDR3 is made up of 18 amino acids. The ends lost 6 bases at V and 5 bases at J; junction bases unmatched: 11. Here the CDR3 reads CASSRGLAGGIRTGELFF. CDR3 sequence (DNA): TGTGCCAGTAGCCGCGGACTAGCGGGAGGAATAAGAACCGGGGAGCTGTTTTTT.

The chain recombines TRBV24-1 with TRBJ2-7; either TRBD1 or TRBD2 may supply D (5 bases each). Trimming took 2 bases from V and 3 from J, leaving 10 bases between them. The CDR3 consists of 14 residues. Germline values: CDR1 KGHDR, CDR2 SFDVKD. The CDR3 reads CATSDSSGRYEQYF. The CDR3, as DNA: TGTGCCACCAGTGATTCCTCGGGGCGCTACGAGCAGTACTTC.

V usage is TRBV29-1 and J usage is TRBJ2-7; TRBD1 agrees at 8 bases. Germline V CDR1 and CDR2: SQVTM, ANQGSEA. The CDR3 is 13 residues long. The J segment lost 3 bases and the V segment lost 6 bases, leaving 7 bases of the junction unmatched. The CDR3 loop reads CSVQTGANYEQYF. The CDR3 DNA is TGCAGCGTGCAGACAGGGGCAAACTACGAGCAGTACTTC.

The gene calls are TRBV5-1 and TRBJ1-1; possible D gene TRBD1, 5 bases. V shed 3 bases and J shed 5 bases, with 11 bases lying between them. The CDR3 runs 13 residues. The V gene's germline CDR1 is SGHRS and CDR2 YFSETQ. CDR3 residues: CASSYDSGTEAFF. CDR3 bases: TGCGCCAGCAGCTACGACAGTGGTACTGAAGCTTTCTTT.

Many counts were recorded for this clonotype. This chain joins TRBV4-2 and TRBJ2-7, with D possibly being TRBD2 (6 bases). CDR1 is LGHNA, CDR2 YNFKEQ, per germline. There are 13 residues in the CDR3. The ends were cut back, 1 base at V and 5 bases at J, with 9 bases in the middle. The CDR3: CASSQGGENEQYF. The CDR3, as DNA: TGTGCCAGCAGCCAAGGGGGGGAAAACGAGCAGTACTTC.

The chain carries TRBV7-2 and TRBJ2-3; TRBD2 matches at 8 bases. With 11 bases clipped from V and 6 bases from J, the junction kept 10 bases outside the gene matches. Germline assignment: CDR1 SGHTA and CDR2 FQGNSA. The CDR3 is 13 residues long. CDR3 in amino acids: CASTRGGRDTQYF. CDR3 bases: TGTGCCTCAACCCGGGGGGGGCGCGATACGCAGTATTTT.

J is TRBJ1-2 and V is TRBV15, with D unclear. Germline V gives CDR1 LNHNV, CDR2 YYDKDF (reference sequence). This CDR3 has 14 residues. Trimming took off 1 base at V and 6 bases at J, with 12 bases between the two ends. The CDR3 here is CATSRGEVVDGYTF. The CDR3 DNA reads TGTGCCACCAGCAGAGGGGAAGTAGTGGATGGCTACACCTTC.